Listed below are T cell receptor beta chains from one sample, sequenced in a study of radiotherapy plus CTLA-4 blockade in lung cancer. Assay used: immunoSEQ multiplex PCR; TCRdb lists only in-frame clones, some missing. The sample lists about 60,000 clones, 72% occurring once. This sample comprised peripheral blood, obtained from a patient treated with radiotherapy plus ipilimumab. The receptors stem from a human donor with non-small cell lung cancer whose response to radiotherapy plus ipilimumab could not be evaluated. CDR3s include the opening cysteine and the closing phenylalanine or tryptophan. The D gene is left open where the match is weak. Clone size is given for some rows only: seen once, a few or many times, or a class if the clone is expanded.

V gene	J gene	clone size	D gene	CDR3 protein	CDR3 DNA
TRBV2	TRBJ1-1	.	.	CASSYYRTEAFF	TGTGCCAGCAGCTATTACCGCACTGAAGCTTTCTTT
TRBV30	TRBJ1-3	.	.	CAWSTSSGNTIYF	TGTGCCTGGAGTACCAGCTCTGGAAACACCATATATTTT
TRBV30	TRBJ2-2	once	TRBD2	CAWSVWGRAGSGELFF	TGTGCCTGGAGTGTGTGGGGGAGGGCCGGGTCGGGGGAGCTGTTTTTT
TRBV27	TRBJ1-1	.	.	CASSLTGSGEAFF	TGTGCCAGCAGTTTAACAGGGAGTGGTGAAGCTTTCTTT
TRBV9	TRBJ2-7	.	TRBD2	CASSGGLAGGSYEQYF	TGTGCCAGCAGCGGCGGACTAGCGGGAGGATCCTACGAGCAGTACTTC
TRBV7-9	TRBJ2-2	.	TRBD1	CASSLERGLSTGELFF	TGTGCCAGCAGCTTAGAAAGGGGGCTTAGCACCGGGGAGCTGTTTTTT
TRBV4-2	TRBJ1-4	.	.	CASSQDPVGHTNEKLFF	TGTGCCAGCAGCCAAGATCCGGTGGGGCATACCAATGAAAAACTGTTTTTT
TRBV5-1	TRBJ2-5	.	TRBD2	CASSMLAGVEETQYF	TGCGCCAGCAGCATGCTAGCGGGAGTTGAGGAGACCCAGTACTTC
TRBV2	TRBJ2-2	.	TRBD2	CASRKLAGVNTGELFF	TGTGCCAGCAGGAAGCTAGCGGGAGTCAACACCGGGGAGCTGTTTTTT
TRBV28	TRBJ2-1	.	TRBD2	CASSLLANEQFF	TGTGCCAGCAGTCTACTAGCGAATGAGCAGTTCTTC
TRBV11-2	TRBJ2-7	.	TRBD1	CASSLFPGTGSFF	TGTGCCAGCAGCTTGTTTCCCGGGACAGGGTCCTTCTTC
TRBV25-1	TRBJ1-1	.	TRBD1	CASSDSGGKRNTEAFF	TGTGCCAGCAGTGATTCAGGGGGAAAGAGGAACACTGAAGCTTTCTTT
TRBV9	TRBJ2-1	.	TRBD1	CASSVQGANYNEQFF	TGTGCCAGCAGCGTACAGGGGGCGAACTACAATGAGCAGTTCTTC
TRBV5-8	TRBJ2-7	.	.	CASSFLVRYEQYF	TGTGCCAGCAGCTTTCTAGTCCGCTACGAGCAGTACTTC
TRBV4-3	TRBJ1-2	few	TRBD1	CASSQERSGGSGYTF	TGCGCCAGCAGCCAAGAGAGATCAGGGGGTTCTGGCTACACCTTC
TRBV2	TRBJ2-3	.	TRBD2	CASSGARGGTDTQYF	TGTGCCAGCAGTGGCGCGCGGGGGGGAACAGATACGCAGTATTTT
TRBV5-4	TRBJ2-7	.	TRBD2	CASSAGLAGGYEQYF	TGTGCCAGCAGCGCGGGACTAGCGGGAGGCTACGAGCAGTACTTC
TRBV4-3	TRBJ2-7	.	.	CASSQDGPPGESSYEQYF	TGCGCCAGCAGCCAAGATGGACCCCCAGGGGAAAGCTCCTACGAGCAGTACTTC
TRBV19	TRBJ2-1	.	.	CASSIRVGAPDEQFF	TGTGCCAGTAGTATTCGGGTGGGGGCGCCTGATGAGCAGTTCTTC
TRBV6-5	TRBJ1-1	.	TRBD1	CASRLTGGITEAFF	TGTGCCAGCAGGTTGACAGGGGGGATCACTGAAGCTTTCTTT
TRBV18	TRBJ1-1	.	TRBD1	CASSPRDRGTEAFF	TGTGCCAGCTCCCCCCGGGACAGGGGCACTGAAGCTTTCTTT
TRBV4-1	TRBJ1-1	.	TRBD1	CASSQDGTGGITEAFF	TGCGCCAGCAGCCAAGACGGGACAGGGGGTATCACTGAAGCTTTCTTT
TRBV19	TRBJ2-7	.	TRBD2	CASSGGTYGRWQYF	TGTGCCAGTAGTGGTGGGACTTACGGGAGGTGGCAGTACTTC
TRBV14	TRBJ2-7	once	.	CASSRTTGQQYF	TGTGCCAGCAGCCGGACCACAGGGCAGCAGTACTTC
TRBV7-2	TRBJ2-5	.	TRBD1	CASRPGTVQETQYF	TGTGCCAGCAGACCAGGGACAGTGCAAGAGACCCAGTACTTC
TRBV2	TRBJ2-1	once	TRBD2	CASRVGLAGSNEQFF	TGTGCCAGCAGGGTGGGACTAGCGGGTTCCAATGAGCAGTTCTTC
TRBV29-1	TRBJ2-7	once	TRBD2	CSVEGGSGRDYEQYF	TGCAGCGTTGAAGGCGGTAGCGGGAGAGACTACGAGCAGTACTTC
TRBV6-6	TRBJ2-7	.	TRBD1	CAGSPGQVSYEQYF	TGTGCCGGCAGCCCGGGACAGGTATCCTACGAGCAGTACTTC
TRBV7-6	TRBJ2-2	.	.	CASSLVGGGELFF	TGTGCCAGCAGCTTAGTCGGCGGCGGGGAGCTGTTTTTT
TRBV28	TRBJ1-2	.	.	CASAFVLGGYGYTF	TGTGCAAGTGCATTTGTGTTAGGGGGCTATGGCTACACCTTC
TRBV7-7	TRBJ2-1	few	TRBD2	CASSQGLAGDNEQFF	TGTGCCAGCAGCCAGGGACTAGCGGGAGATAATGAGCAGTTCTTC
TRBV5-8	TRBJ1-6	once	TRBD1	CASSFRDSYSPLHF	TGTGCCAGCAGCTTCCGGGACAGCTATTCACCCCTCCACTTT
TRBV19	TRBJ1-5	.	TRBD1	CASSVDRGYSNQPQHF	TGTGCCAGTAGTGTAGACAGGGGCTATAGCAATCAGCCCCAGCATTTT
TRBV10-3	TRBJ2-4	.	TRBD2	CATAGTSGISAKNIQYF	TGTGCCACCGCCGGGACTAGCGGGATCAGCGCCAAAAACATTCAGTACTTC
TRBV7-3	TRBJ2-6	once	TRBD1	CASSTGGTGANVLTF	TGTGCCAGCAGTACAGGGGGCACTGGGGCCAACGTCCTGACTTTC
TRBV6-6	TRBJ1-1	.	.	CASSYGPAGTEAFF	TGTGCCAGCAGTTACGGGCCGGCAGGCACTGAAGCTTTCTTT
TRBV6-5	TRBJ2-7	.	.	CASSRVPGEQYF	TGTGCCAGCAGTAGGGTCCCGGGGGAGCAGTACTTC
TRBV10-2	TRBJ2-7	.	TRBD1	CASSDDRGVGEQYF	TGCGCCAGCAGTGACGACAGGGGGGTGGGCGAGCAGTACTTC
TRBV2	TRBJ2-1	.	TRBD1	CARRSLRGRREQFF	TGTGCCAGGAGAAGTTTGAGGGGGCGCAGGGAGCAGTTCTTC
TRBV27	TRBJ2-4	.	.	CASSLQGLAKNIQYF	TGTGCCAGCAGTTTGCAGGGACTAGCCAAAAACATTCAGTACTTC
TRBV7-2	TRBJ2-3	once	.	CASRPGSTDTQYF	TGTGCCAGCAGACCAGGGAGCACAGATACGCAGTATTTT
TRBV18	TRBJ2-7	.	TRBD2	CASSAGGGDEQYF	TGTGCCAGCTCAGCGGGAGGAGGGGACGAGCAGTACTTC
TRBV18	TRBJ1-5	.	.	CASSPAGPGQPQHF	TGTGCCAGCTCACCTGCAGGGCCGGGTCAGCCCCAGCATTTT
TRBV18	TRBJ2-7	.	.	CASSAEGAYEQYF	TGTGCCAGCTCAGCGGAGGGAGCCTACGAGCAGTACTTC
TRBV18	TRBJ2-7	.	.	CASSPDWNSYEQYF	TGTGCCAGCTCACCCGACTGGAACTCCTACGAGCAGTACTTC
TRBV4-1	TRBJ1-2	few	.	CASSQGGRGANYGYTF	TGCGCCAGCAGCCAGGGGGGGAGAGGGGCTAACTATGGCTACACCTTC
TRBV5-6	TRBJ2-7	few	.	CASSRRGYEQYF	TGTGCCAGCAGCCGGCGGGGTTACGAGCAGTACTTC
TRBV5-4	TRBJ2-1	.	TRBD2	CASSGGLAGGKGSYNEQFF	TGTGCCAGCAGCGGGGGACTAGCGGGAGGAAAGGGCTCCTACAATGAGCAGTTCTTC
TRBV7-9	TRBJ1-3	few	.	CASSQDGLPGNTIYF	TGCGCCAGCAGCCAAGACGGGTTGCCTGGAAACACCATATATTTT
TRBV5-1	TRBJ2-3	few	TRBD2	CASSFQTSGQLTDTQYF	TGCGCCAGCAGCTTCCAGACTAGCGGGCAACTCACAGATACGCAGTATTTT
TRBV9	TRBJ1-3	.	.	CASSAGLSGNTIYF	TGTGCCAGCAGCGCAGGGCTCTCTGGAAACACCATATATTTT
TRBV27	TRBJ2-7	.	.	CASSLTGFTPYEQYF	TGTGCCAGCAGTTTAACAGGGTTTACCCCCTACGAGCAGTACTTC
TRBV7-2	TRBJ2-7	.	TRBD2	CASSSSGDASYEQYF	TGTGCCAGCAGCTCTAGCGGGGATGCCTCCTACGAGCAGTACTTC
TRBV27	TRBJ1-2	.	.	CASSLFRGGDYGYTF	TGTGCCAGCAGTTTATTCAGGGGAGGGGACTATGGCTACACCTTC
TRBV7-3	TRBJ1-5	few	TRBD1	CASSQDRGLPQHF	TGTGCCAGCAGCCAGGACAGGGGTCTGCCCCAGCATTTT
TRBV9	TRBJ1-1	.	.	CASSVPSPEAFF	TGTGCCAGCAGCGTGCCGAGTCCAGAAGCTTTCTTT
TRBV18	TRBJ2-7	.	.	CASSPGGPYEQYF	TGTGCCAGCTCACCAGGAGGACCGTACGAGCAGTACTTC
TRBV6-5	TRBJ1-3	.	.	CASSYSRQGNTIYF	TGTGCCAGCAGTTACTCCCGACAGGGAAACACCATATATTTT